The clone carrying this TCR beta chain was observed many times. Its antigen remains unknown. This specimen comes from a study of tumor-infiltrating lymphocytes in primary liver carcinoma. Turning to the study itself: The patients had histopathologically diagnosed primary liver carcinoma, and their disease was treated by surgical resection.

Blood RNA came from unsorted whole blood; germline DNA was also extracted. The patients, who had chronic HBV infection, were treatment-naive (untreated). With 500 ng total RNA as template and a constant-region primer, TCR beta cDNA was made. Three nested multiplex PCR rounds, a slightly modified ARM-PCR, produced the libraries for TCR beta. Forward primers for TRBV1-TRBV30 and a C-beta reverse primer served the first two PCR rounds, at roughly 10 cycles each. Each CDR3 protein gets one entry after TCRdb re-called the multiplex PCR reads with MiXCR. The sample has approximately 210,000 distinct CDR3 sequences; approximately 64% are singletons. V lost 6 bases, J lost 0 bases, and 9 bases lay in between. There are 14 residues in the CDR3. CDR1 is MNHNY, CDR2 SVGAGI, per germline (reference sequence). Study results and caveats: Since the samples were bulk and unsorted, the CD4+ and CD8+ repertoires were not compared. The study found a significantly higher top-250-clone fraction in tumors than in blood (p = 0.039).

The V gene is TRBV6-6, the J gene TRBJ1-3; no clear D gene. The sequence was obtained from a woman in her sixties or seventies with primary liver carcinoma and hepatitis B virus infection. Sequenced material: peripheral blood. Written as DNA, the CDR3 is TGTGCCAGCAGACCGGGAACCTCTGGAAACACCATATATTTT. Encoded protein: CASRPGTSGNTIYF.